This passage covers 9 T cell receptor beta chains from one sample sequenced in a study of Tregs in tolerant kidney transplant recipients. Some clones are missing from TCRdb's copy, which holds only in-frame ones; the method was immunoSEQ multiplex PCR. The sample yields 95,000 to 120,000 clones, nearly 90% seen once. This specimen consisted of CD4+ T cells from blood, obtained before the transplant. The receptors come from a human donor who received a combined kidney and bone marrow transplant.

The chain uses TRBV6-1 and TRBJ1-1, with D possibly TRBD1 on 5 matching bases. The CDR3 consists of 14 residues. Trimming left V 8 bases short and J 1 base short, with 14 bases between. Germline V gene data show CDR1 as MNHNS and CDR2 as SASEGT. The CDR3 spells CASRSGGQNTEAFF. CDR3 DNA: TGTGCCAGCCGATCGGGGGGTCAGAACACTGAAGCTTTCTTT.

V is TRBV7-9 and J is TRBJ2-1; TRBD1 is a possible D gene (6 bases). The germline gives CDR1 SEHNR, CDR2 FQNEAQ (reference sequence). CDR3 length: 14 amino acids. The V and J ends lost 4 bases and 8 bases respectively, with 15 bases between them. Here the CDR3 reads CASSSGAWDHEQFF. Here the CDR3 DNA reads TGTGCCAGCAGCTCAGGGGCCTGGGACCATGAGCAGTTCTTC. Drawing the rest from reference TRBV7-9 and TRBJ2-1, the complete variable domain is DTGVSQNPRHKITKRGQNVTFRCDPISEHNRLYWYRQTLGQGPEFLTYFQNEAQLEKSRLLSDRFSAERPKGSFSTLEIQRTEQGDSAMYLCASSSGAWDHEQFFGPGTRLTVL.

This chain joins TRBV6-5 and TRBJ1-1; 7 bases fit TRBD1. The CDR3 is 13 residues long. From germline, CDR1 is MNHEY and CDR2 SVGAGI. The V gene end was trimmed by 6 bases and the J gene end by 4 bases; junction bases not matched to a gene: 5. DNA of the CDR3: TGTGCCAGCAGCGACGCAGGGGGCACTGAAGCTTTCTTT. It encodes CASSDAGGTEAFF.

J is TRBJ2-1 and V is TRBV2; D may be TRBD1 (7 bases). This CDR3 comprises 13 residues. V was cut by 8 bases and J by 10 bases, with 18 bases left in between. CDR1 is SNHLY and CDR2 is FYNNEI in the germline V gene. CDR3 coding DNA: TGTGCCAGCCCCCCAGGGGGGCTGAGCGAGCAGTTCTTC. It encodes CASPPGGLSEQFF.

V and J are TRBV2 and TRBJ1-5; 11 bases are shared with TRBD1. CDR1 is SNHLY and CDR2 is FYNNEI in the germline V gene. The CDR3 covers 17 residues. Trimming at V came to 7 bases and at J to 1 base, leaving 9 bases not matched to a gene. CDR3 protein: CASTWKGTGGSNQPQHF. CDR3 in DNA: TGTGCCAGCACCTGGAAGGGGACAGGGGGAAGCAATCAGCCCCAGCATTTT.

The gene calls are TRBV4-1 and TRBJ2-4; 7 bases map to TRBD1. The CDR3 is made up of 17 amino acids. V gave up 1 base and J gave up 2 bases; unmatched junction bases: 8. Germline CDR1 MGHRA, CDR2 YSYEKL. The CDR3 DNA is TGCGCCAGCAGCCAAGGTAGAGGGGGCGCCCCCAAAAACATTCAGTACTTC. Its translation: CASSQGRGGAPKNIQYF.

Only one count was recorded for this clone. This chain links TRBV18 with TRBJ2-1; D remains ambiguous. The germline gives CDR1 KGHSH, CDR2 LQKENI. Trimming left V 3 bases short and J 0 bases short, with 6 bases between. The CDR3 consists of 14 residues. CDR3 sequence reads: CASSPGASYNEQFF. The CDR3 DNA reads TGTGCCAGCTCACCTGGAGCCTCCTACAATGAGCAGTTCTTC.

The chain has TRBV5-1 and TRBJ2-2, with TRBD1 identical over 8 bases. J was trimmed by 1 base and V by 4 bases; bases with no gene match: 3. From germline, CDR1 is SGHRS and CDR2 YFSETQ. The CDR3 has 15 residues. DNA of the CDR3: TGCGCCAGCAGCCCGGGACAGGAGAACACCGGGGAGCTGTTTTTT. As protein: CASSPGQENTGELFF.

J is TRBJ2-7 and V is TRBV2; TRBD2 matches at 7 bases. With V trimmed by 3 bases and J by 2 bases, 4 bases remained unmatched. This CDR3 region has 14 residues. Germline V gene lookup returns CDR1 SNHLY and CDR2 FYNNEI. CDR3: CASSDREVPYEQYF. The CDR3 coding sequence is TGTGCCAGCAGTGATCGGGAGGTCCCCTACGAGCAGTACTTC.